The clone carrying this T cell receptor (beta chain) was recorded a few times. What it binds is not known. This entry belongs to a study of human T cells and chemical hapten exposure. Whole-study results and caveats: DPC sensitization did not alter TCRs above 1 in 1000 frequency.

The time point is: patch test 2, 6 weeks after DPC sensitization. Treatment given: therapeutic diphenylcyclopropenone sensitization with weekly scalp DPC. At every patch-test visit, blood was drawn before the patch test was applied. As the library was built, unique molecular identifiers were attached to individual cDNA molecules. Each CDR3 protein is one row after TCRdb ran MiXCR on the RACE reads. The data hold approximately 90,000 distinct CDR3 sequences, with about 10% observed a single time. The sample in question was whole blood, obtained in connection with sensitization to the hapten diphenylcyclopropenone (DPC). The clonotype originates from a man aged 35-49 years with alopecia areata. Some clones in this sample may be carry-over from other donors' samples.

The CDR3 coding sequence is TGTGCCAGCAGTTTATCCGGCAGTAACACTGAAGCTTTCTTT. Translation: CASSLSGSNTEAFF. This chain uses TRBV27 with TRBJ1-1; D remains ambiguous. This CDR3 has 14 amino acids. The V and J ends lost 0 bases and 2 bases respectively, with 7 bases between them. Per germline, CDR1 MNHEY and CDR2 SMNVEV (reference sequence).